This T cell receptor beta chain originates from a study of shared clonotypes between healthy human individuals. General study findings and limits: About 5% was the fraction of naive CD4 clonotypes found shared across several donors.

The CDR3 runs to 14 residues. The germline V gene encodes CDR1 KGHSH and CDR2 LQKENI. The V segment lost 2 bases and the J segment 6 bases; nucleotides outside the gene matches: 3. Deep-level assay runs were performed. As originally analysed: ImmunoSEQ output lacked quality scores and full-length reads, limiting matched filtering. The assay was immunoSEQ multiplex PCR, and TCRdb's table has in-frame clones only and misses some. V, J and clone size were drawn from that table, and D and trimming were deduced from the DNA. This sample has over a million clones, with roughly 95% found just once. With regard to this clone: Its antigen is not known.

The sequenced sample was naive CD4+ T cells sorted from blood. Subset described: CD45RA+ positively selected. This sequence was found in a young man in good health. The V gene is TRBV18, the J gene TRBJ2-4; TRBD1 matches 8 bases. Here the CDR3 DNA reads TGTGCCAGCTCACCAACAGGGGGAGTAAACATTCAGTACTTC. Translation: CASSPTGGVNIQYF. Complete variable domain (other parts from reference TRBV18 and TRBJ2-4): NAGVMQNPRHLVRRRGQEARLRCSPMKGHSHVYWYRQLPEEGLKFMVYLQKENIIDESGMPKERFSAEFPKEGPSILRIQQVVRGDSAAYFCASSPTGGVNIQYFGAGTRLSVL.